Described below is a single T cell receptor (beta chain) sequence and its context. Anyone with autoimmune disease history or systemic immunosuppression was excluded. At baseline, cycle 4 day 1, and cycle 7 day 1, blood was sampled. The data stem from a study of OX40 agonist ivuxolimab in advanced cancers. Study-level information: Patients received the agonistic anti-OX40 (CD134) antibody ivuxolimab.

Trimming cost V 5 bases and J 6 bases; bases outside gene matches: 9. This CDR3 spans 14 amino acids. Germline V gene lookup returns CDR1 MDHEN and CDR2 SYDVKM. Profiling relied on immunoSEQ multiplex PCR, and the TCRdb table lists in-frame clones only, not all of them. This sample carries about 20,000 clones, approximately 72% of them seen once, and the ten largest clones take under 25%. The chain carries TRBV28 and TRBJ2-7; the match to TRBD1 covers 8 bases. This clonotype originated in an adult with an advanced solid tumor such as melanoma, head and neck, liver or kidney cancer. The sequences come from CD4+ or CD8+ T cells sorted from blood, collected in a trial of the OX40 agonist ivuxolimab. CDR3 residues: CASSPYRGFGEQYF. The CDR3 coding sequence is TGTGCCAGCAGTCCATACAGGGGGTTCGGCGAGCAGTACTTC.